This entry describes one T cell receptor (beta chain). Its specific antigen is unknown. Base-call qualities are not available, and no considerably larger clone is one nucleotide away. For CDR1 and CDR2, the germline V gene lists SQVTM and ANQGSEA. At the junction V is shortened by 5 bases and J by 2 bases, with 9 bases in between. The cysteine opens and the phenylalanine closes a CDR3 of 12 amino acids. Of all the DNA, just the CDR3 is kept, 36 bases in frame from base 1. Whole blood was collected in K2EDTA tubes by collaborating institutions according to the institutions' own protocols. For TCRbeta analysis, collaborators shipped samples in one of three forms: frozen whole blood, isolated PBMCs, or DNA extracted from either of those sample types. TCRbeta CDR3 regions were amplified from genomic DNA using the immunoSEQ Assay, a bias-controlled multiplex PCR. As for the original processing: Within the assay, amplification of reference gene primers was used to estimate how many nucleated cells each sample contained. Sequence reads were collapsed and filtered to measure the absolute abundance of every unique TCRbeta CDR3 rearrangement. Productive Simpson clonality was computed per sample as the square root of Simpson's diversity index over productive rearrangements. This immuneACCESS table, as held by TCRdb, lists in-frame sequences with V and J called but not all clones. Of the missing ones, under half trace to an unresolved V gene in checked studies; the others have no known cause. V and J calls and clone size are copied from that table; D and trimming were computed from the DNA. The sample table holds nearly 100,000 clones, of which approximately 82% were seen once. Jointly, the top ten make up around 9.3% of the sample.

This sample is part of a study of blood T cell repertoires in COVID-19 (dated by TCRdb to the early 2020s). Concerning the study at large: Samples from collaborators originated in the United States, Italy and Spain and spanned both the acute and convalescent phases of COVID-19. The material from the prospective study consisted of cDNA or gDNA derived from T cells, B-cell-depleted T cells, or PBMCs. Deeply sampled blood TCRbeta repertoires from subjects exposed to, actively infected with, or recovered from COVID-19 were included in the dataset. The repertoires were released in a freely available public database intended as a resource for research on the immune response to SARS-CoV-2. Samples came from the ongoing ImmuneRACE study (first 160 participants) plus 1,254 subjects from 6 global collaborators. Sample metadata almost always included a de-identified subject ID, COVID-19 status, age in years and sex. HLA class I and class II types, where available, came from metadata supplied by the sample provider rather than from assay-based typing.

Paper-wide results and their limitations: Clinical and demographic metadata were provided uncurated, with the amount varying by source and participant.

This clonotype was sampled from an older man with acute or convalescent COVID-19. Sequenced sample: peripheral blood. The chain employs TRBV29-1 and TRBJ2-5, with the D gene too uncertain to name. The nucleotide sequence is given as TGCAGCGTTTACCTACTTCAAGAGACCCAGTACTTC. This codes for CSVYLLQETQYF.